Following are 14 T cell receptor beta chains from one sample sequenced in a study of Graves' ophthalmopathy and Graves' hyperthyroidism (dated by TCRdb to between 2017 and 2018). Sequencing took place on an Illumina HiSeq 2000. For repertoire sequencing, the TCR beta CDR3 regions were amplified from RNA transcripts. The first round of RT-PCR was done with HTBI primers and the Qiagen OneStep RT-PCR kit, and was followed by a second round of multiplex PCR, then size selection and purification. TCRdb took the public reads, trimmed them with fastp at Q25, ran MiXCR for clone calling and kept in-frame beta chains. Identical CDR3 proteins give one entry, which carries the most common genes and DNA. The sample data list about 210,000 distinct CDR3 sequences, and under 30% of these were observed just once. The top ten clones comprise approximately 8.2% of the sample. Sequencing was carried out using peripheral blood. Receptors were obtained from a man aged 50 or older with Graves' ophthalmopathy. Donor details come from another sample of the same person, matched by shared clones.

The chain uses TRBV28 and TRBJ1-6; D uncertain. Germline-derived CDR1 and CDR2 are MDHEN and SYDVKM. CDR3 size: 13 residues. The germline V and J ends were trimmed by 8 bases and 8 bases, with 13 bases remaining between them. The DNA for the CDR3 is TGTGCCAGCCTCCTCACTGGGGATTCACCCCTCCACTTT. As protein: CASLLTGDSPLHF.

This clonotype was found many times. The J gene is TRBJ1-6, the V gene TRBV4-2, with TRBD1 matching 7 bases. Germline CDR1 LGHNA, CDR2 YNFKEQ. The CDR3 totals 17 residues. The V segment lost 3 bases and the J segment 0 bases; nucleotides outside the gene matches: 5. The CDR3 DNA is TGTGCCAGCAGCCAGACAGGGCCCAGCTCCTATAATTCACCCCTCCACTTT. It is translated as CASSQTGPSSYNSPLHF.

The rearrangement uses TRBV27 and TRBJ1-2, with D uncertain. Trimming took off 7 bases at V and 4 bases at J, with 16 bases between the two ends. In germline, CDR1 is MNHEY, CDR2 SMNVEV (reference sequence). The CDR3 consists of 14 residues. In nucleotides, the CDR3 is TGTGCCAGCACTCCGGCACGCGTAGGCTATGGCTACACCTTC. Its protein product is CASTPARVGYGYTF.

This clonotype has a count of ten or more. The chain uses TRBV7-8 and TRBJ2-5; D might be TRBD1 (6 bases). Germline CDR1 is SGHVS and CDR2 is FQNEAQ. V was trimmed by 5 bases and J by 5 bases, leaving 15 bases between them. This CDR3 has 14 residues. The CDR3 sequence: CASSTQGLGETQYF. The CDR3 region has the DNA TGTGCCAGCAGCACACAGGGCTTGGGGGAGACCCAGTACTTC.

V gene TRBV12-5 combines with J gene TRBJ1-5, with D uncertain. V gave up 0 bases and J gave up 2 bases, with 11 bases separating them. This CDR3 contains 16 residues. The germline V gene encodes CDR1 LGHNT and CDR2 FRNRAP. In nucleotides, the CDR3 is TGTGCTAGTGGTTTGGTACCCGGTCTGGGCAATCAGCCCCAGCATTTT. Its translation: CASGLVPGLGNQPQHF.

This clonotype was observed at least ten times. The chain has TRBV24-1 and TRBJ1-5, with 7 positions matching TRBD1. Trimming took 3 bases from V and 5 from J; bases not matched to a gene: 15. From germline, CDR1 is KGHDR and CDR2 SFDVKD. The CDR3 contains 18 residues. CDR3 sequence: CATSDGSGGGSEDQPQHF. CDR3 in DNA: TGTGCCACCAGTGATGGATCAGGGGGAGGTTCGGAGGATCAGCCCCAGCATTTT.

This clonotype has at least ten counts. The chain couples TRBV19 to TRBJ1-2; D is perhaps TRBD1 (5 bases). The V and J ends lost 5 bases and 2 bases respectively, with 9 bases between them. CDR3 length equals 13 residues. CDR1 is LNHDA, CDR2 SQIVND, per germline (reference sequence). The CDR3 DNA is TGTGCCAGTAGTGAAGACAGAAACTATGGCTACACCTTC. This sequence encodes CASSEDRNYGYTF.

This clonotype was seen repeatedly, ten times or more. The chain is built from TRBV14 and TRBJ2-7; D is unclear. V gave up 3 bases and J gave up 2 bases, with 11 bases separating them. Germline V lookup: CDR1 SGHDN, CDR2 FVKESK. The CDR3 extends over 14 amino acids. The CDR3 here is CASSHSLDPYEQYF. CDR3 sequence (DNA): TGTGCCAGCAGCCACTCGCTAGACCCCTACGAGCAGTACTTC.

CDR3 sequence: CDRRPRNSPLHF. The DNA for the CDR3 is TGTGACAGAAGGCCACGGAATTCACCCCTCCACTTT. This chain links TRBV28 with TRBJ1-6; no clear D. Per the germline V gene, CDR1 is MDHEN and CDR2 is SYDVKM. The CDR3 is 12 residues long.

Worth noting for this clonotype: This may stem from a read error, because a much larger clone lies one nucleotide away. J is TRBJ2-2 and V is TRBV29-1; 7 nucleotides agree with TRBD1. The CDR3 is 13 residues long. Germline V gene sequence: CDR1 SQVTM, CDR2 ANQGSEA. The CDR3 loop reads CGVGQTNTGELFF. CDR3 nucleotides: TGCGGCGTGGGACAGACGAACACCGGGGAGCTGTTTTTT.

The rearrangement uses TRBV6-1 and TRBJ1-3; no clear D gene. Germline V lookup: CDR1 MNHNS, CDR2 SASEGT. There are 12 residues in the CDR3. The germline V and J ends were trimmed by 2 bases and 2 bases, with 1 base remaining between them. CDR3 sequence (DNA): TGTGCCAGCAGTGAACCTGGAAACACCATATATTTT. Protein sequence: CASSEPGNTIYF.

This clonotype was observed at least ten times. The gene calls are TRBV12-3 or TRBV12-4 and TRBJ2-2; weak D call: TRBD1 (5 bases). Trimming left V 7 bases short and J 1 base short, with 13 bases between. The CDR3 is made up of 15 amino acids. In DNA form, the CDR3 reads TGTGCCAGCACCCCACACACAGGGAACACCGGGGAGCTGTTTTTT. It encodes CASTPHTGNTGELFF.

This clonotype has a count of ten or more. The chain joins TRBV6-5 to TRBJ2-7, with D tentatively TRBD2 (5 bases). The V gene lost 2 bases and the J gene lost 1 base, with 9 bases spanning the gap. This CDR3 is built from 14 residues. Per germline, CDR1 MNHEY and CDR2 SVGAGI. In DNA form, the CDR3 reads TGTGCCAGCAGTTACGTCGGGGAATCCTACGAGCAGTACTTC. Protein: CASSYVGESYEQYF.

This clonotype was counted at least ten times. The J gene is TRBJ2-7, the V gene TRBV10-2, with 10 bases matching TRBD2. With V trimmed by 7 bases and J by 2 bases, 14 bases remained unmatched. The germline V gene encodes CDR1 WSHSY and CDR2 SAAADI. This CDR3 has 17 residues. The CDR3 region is CASNQWSSGRGAYEQYF. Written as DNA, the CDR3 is TGCGCCAGCAATCAATGGTCTAGCGGGAGAGGTGCCTACGAGCAGTACTTC.